The 4 T cell receptor beta chains given below trace back to one sample, sequenced in a study of T cell changes during pregnancy in multiple sclerosis. Some clones are missing from TCRdb's copy, which holds only in-frame ones; the method was immunoSEQ multiplex PCR. The sample has 60,000 to 65,000 clones, 92% seen once. Sequenced here: peripheral blood, sampled in the first trimester of pregnancy. These receptors were obtained from a female donor with multiple sclerosis, enrolled in a pregnancy study.

CDR3 DNA: TGTGCCAGCGTGAATTCCGGGACAGGGATAAATTCACCCCTCCACTTT. It is translated as CASVNSGTGINSPLHF. The rearrangement links TRBV2 to TRBJ1-6, with 9 bases matching TRBD1. This CDR3 comprises 16 residues. With V trimmed by 8 bases and J by 7 bases, 12 bases remained unmatched. Germline assignment: CDR1 SNHLY and CDR2 FYNNEI.

The chain employs TRBV4-3 and TRBJ2-2; no firm D call. Deletions cut 3 bases from V and 5 bases from J, with 7 bases between. Germline CDR1 reads LGHNA; CDR2 reads YSLEER. The CDR3 extends over 13 amino acids. CDR3 in amino acids: CASSQRLTGELFF. The CDR3 DNA sequence: TGCGCCAGCAGCCAGAGACTTACCGGGGAGCTGTTTTTT.

CDR3 sequence (DNA): TGTGCCAGCAGCATCGGTGGCAATCAGCCCCAGCATTTT. Amino acid sequence: CASSIGGNQPQHF. This chain uses TRBV11-2 with TRBJ1-5; no clear D gene. V was shortened by 5 bases and J by 2 bases, with 7 bases between the two germline ends. In germline, CDR1 is SGHAT, CDR2 FQNNGV. The CDR3 runs 13 residues.

The V and J genes are TRBV7-8 and TRBJ1-5; 12 nucleotides agree with TRBD1. CDR1 is SGHVS and CDR2 is FQNEAQ in the germline V gene. The ends lost 5 bases at V and 5 bases at J; junction bases unmatched: 7. This CDR3 is built from 16 residues. CDR3 sequence (DNA): TGTGCCAGCAGCCTAGGGACAGGGGGCAACGATCAGCCCCAGCATTTT. Translation: CASSLGTGGNDQPQHF. The entire variable domain, with the rest obtained from reference TRBV7-8 and TRBJ1-5, is as follows: GAGVSQSPRYKVAKRGQDVALRCDPISGHVSLFWYQQALGQGPEFLTYFQNEAQLDKSGLPSDRFFAERPEGSVSTLKIQRTQQEDSAVYLCASSLGTGGNDQPQHFGDGTRLSIL.